A single sample is the source of the 2 T cell receptor beta chains below, sequenced in a study of T cell responses to AZD1222 COVID-19 vaccine. The assay was immunoSEQ multiplex PCR, and TCRdb's table has in-frame clones only and misses some. Seen here are about 130,000 clones, approximately 92% observed once, and the top ten hold approximately 6.8%. Material: peripheral blood, obtained 28 days after the second AZD1222 dose. The receptor set was obtained from an adult who received the AZD1222 COVID-19 vaccine.

This chain connects TRBV6-5 to TRBJ1-1; D unclear. Trimming cost V 4 bases and J 0 bases, with 6 bases left between them. CDR1 and CDR2 from the germline V gene are MNHEY and SVGAGI. This CDR3 region has 13 residues. The CDR3 nucleotides are TGTGCCAGCAGTTTACTTATGAACACTGAAGCTTTCTTT. Its protein is CASSLLMNTEAFF.

V usage is TRBV7-3 and J usage is TRBJ1-1, with D possibly matching TRBD1 (5 bases). Germline values: CDR1 SGHTA, CDR2 FQGTGA. V was shortened by 2 bases and J by 0 bases, with 7 bases between the two germline ends. CDR3 length equals 14 residues. In nucleotides, the CDR3 is TGTGCCAGCAGCTTACAGGGATTGAACACTGAAGCTTTCTTT. This gives the protein CASSLQGLNTEAFF.